This T cell receptor (beta chain) was identified in a study of cytomegalovirus exposure and HLA in healthy donors. General observations from the study: Associated with cytomegalovirus, according to the listing, were around 160 TCR beta chains. In terms of immune exposure information, only CMV serostatus was available. More clonal expansion characterized HLA-associated TCR beta chains than equally common others in a later analysis.

Researchers ran the PCR with 60 Vbeta and 13 Jbeta primers. Per the authors' pipeline: There were around 78 million unique TCR beta chains by a later count, and about 12 million of them were shared. Clones were read by immunoSEQ multiplex PCR, and TCRdb kept only the in-frame ones, dropping some. V and J calls and clone size are those listed in that table; D and trimming were worked out from the DNA. The table lists under 200,000 clones, approximately 78% of them singletons. Concerning this clone itself: Its target is not known.

Sequencing was carried out using PBMCs. This TCR was recovered from a girl between 2 and 10 years old in good health and CMV-seropositive.

This CDR3 reads CAISEKGGASEQYF. The CDR3, as DNA: TGTGCCATCAGTGAGAAAGGGGGGGCCTCCGAGCAGTACTTC. The chain uses TRBV10-3 and TRBJ2-7, with D maybe TRBD2 (7 bases). Germline V gene sequence: CDR1 ENHRY, CDR2 SYGVKD. Deletions cut 2 bases from V and 6 bases from J, with 14 bases between. The length of the CDR3 is 14 residues.